The 6 T cell receptor beta chains below were found in one sample sequenced in a study of cytomegalovirus exposure and HLA in healthy donors. 13 Jbeta primers and 60 Vbeta primers were used for the PCR. The table came from immunoSEQ multiplex PCR; TCRdb's copy has only in-frame clones and leaves some out. The sample records about 200,000 clones, 70% being singletons. Sequenced: PBMCs. All receptors derive from a man aged 40-50 years in good health and CMV-seropositive.

The chain is built from TRBV9 and TRBJ2-2; 11 bases map to TRBD1. The CDR3 sequence is 16 residues long. V lost 2 bases to trimming and J lost 4 bases; unmatched junction nucleotides: 4. Germline V CDR1 and CDR2: SGDLS, YYNGEE. The CDR3 nucleotides are TGTGCCAGCAGCGTGTCCGGGACAGGGGGCACCGGGGAGCTGTTTTTT. Its protein is CASSVSGTGGTGELFF.

The chain links TRBV7-2 to TRBJ1-5; D gene unclear. Per the germline V gene, CDR1 is SGHTA and CDR2 is FQGNSA. The CDR3 is 13 residues long. V lost 5 bases and J 6 bases, leaving 11 bases between the germline ends. CDR3 nucleotide sequence: TGTGCCAGCAGCCCCGGAGAGGGTCAGCCCCAGCATTTT. This encodes CASSPGEGQPQHF.

This sequence joins TRBV27 and TRBJ2-5; possibly TRBD1 for D (5 bases). The CDR3 spans 14 residues. Germline loops: CDR1 MNHEY, CDR2 SMNVEV (reference sequence). The V and J ends lost 5 bases and 2 bases respectively, with 12 bases between them. Here the CDR3 reads CASSRGYKQETQYF. The CDR3 DNA reads as TGTGCCAGCAGTAGGGGTTACAAACAAGAGACCCAGTACTTC.

The V gene is TRBV7-7, the J gene TRBJ2-2; 8 bases line up with TRBD2. CDR1 is SSHAT, CDR2 FNYEAQ, per germline (reference sequence). V shed 5 bases, J shed 4 bases, and the junction held 6 bases outside the gene matches. This CDR3 is 15 amino acids long. The CDR3 region has the DNA TGTGCCAGCAGCCGGGGGGGAGCCGGCACCGGGGAGCTGTTTTTT. This codes for CASSRGGAGTGELFF. Using reference TRBV7-7 and TRBJ2-2 for the parts outside the CDR3, the full variable domain is GAGVSQSPRYKVTKRGQDVTLRCDPISSHATLYWYQQALGQGPEFLTYFNYEAQPDKSGLPSDRFSAERPEGSISTLTIQRTEQRDSAMYRCASSRGGAGTGELFFGEGSRLTVL.

The gene calls are TRBV29-1 and TRBJ1-1, with D tentatively TRBD1 (5 bases). There are 13 residues in the CDR3. Germline loops: CDR1 SQVTM, CDR2 ANQGSEA. V was cut by 7 bases and J by 5 bases, with 17 bases left in between. The DNA of the CDR3 is TGCAGCGAGATAAGGACACAGAGGACTGAAGCTTTCTTT. It codes for CSEIRTQRTEAFF.

J is TRBJ2-7 and V is TRBV5-1; TRBD2 aligns across 9 bases. The CDR3 has 13 amino acids. Germline loops: CDR1 SGHRS, CDR2 YFSETQ. The V gene end was trimmed by 7 bases and the J gene end by 2 bases; junction bases not matched to a gene: 4. CDR3 sequence: CASGAGGPYEQYF. CDR3 sequence (DNA): TGCGCCAGCGGCGCGGGGGGGCCCTACGAGCAGTACTTC.